This TCR beta chain was recovered during a study of T cells after yellow fever vaccination. Study-level background: For low cell numbers, libraries were made with SMART-Seq v4 Ultra Low Input.

Study-wide findings and caveats: After the booster, 96% of CD4 and approximately 90% of CD8 primary-response clones were re-detected. Few clonotypes appeared in both CD4 and CD8 compartments.

This clonotype was seen more than once but under ten times. What it binds is unknown. Each CDR3 protein is one row after TCRdb ran MiXCR on the 5' RACE reads. In the table there are approximately 610,000 distinct CDR3 sequences, 17% of which are singletons. Trimming left V 6 bases short and J 6 bases short, with 15 bases between. The length of the CDR3 is 13 residues. Germline CDR1 and CDR2: LGHNT and FRNRAP. This chain joins TRBV12-5 and TRBJ2-7; TRBD1 is a possible D gene (6 bases). The source was PBMCs, collected less than 6 days after the first yellow fever vaccination. This TCR was sampled from a man in his late teens or twenties who received the YFV17D yellow fever vaccine. In DNA, the CDR3 is TGTGCTAGTGGCCGACAGGCCCTCAGCGAGCAGTACTTC. Protein: CASGRQALSEQYF.